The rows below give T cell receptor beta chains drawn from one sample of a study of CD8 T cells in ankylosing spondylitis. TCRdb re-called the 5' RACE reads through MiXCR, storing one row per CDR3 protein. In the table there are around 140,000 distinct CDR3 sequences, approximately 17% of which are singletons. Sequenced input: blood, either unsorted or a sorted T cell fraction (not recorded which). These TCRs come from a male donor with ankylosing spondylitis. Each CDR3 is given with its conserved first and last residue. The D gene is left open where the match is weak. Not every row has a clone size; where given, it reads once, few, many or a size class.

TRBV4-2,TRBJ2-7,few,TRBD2,TGTGCCAGCAGCCCCGGGACTAGCCTATCCTACGAGCAGTACTTC,CASSPGTSLSYEQYF
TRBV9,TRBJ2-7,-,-,TGTGCCAGCAGCGTAAGGTCGATTTCCTACGAGCAGTACTTC,CASSVRSISYEQYF
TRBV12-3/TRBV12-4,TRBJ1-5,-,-,TGTGCCAGCAGTTTCGGCCAGAATCAGCCCCAGCATTTT,CASSFGQNQPQHF
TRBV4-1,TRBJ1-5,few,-,TGCGCCAGCAGCCAAGTCGAGACACGGGGCAATCAGCCCCAGCATTTT,CASSQVETRGNQPQHF
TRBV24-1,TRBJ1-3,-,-,TGTGCCACCAGTGATTTGGGAAGACCAGGCTCTGGAAACACCATATATTTT,CATSDLGRPGSGNTIYF
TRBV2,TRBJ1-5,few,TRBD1,TGTGCCAGCAGAGACAGGGAGAATCAGCCCCAGCATTTT,CASRDRENQPQHF
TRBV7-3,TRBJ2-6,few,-,TGTGCCAGCAGACCACAGGTGGATGGGGCCAACGTCCTGACTTTC,CASRPQVDGANVLTF
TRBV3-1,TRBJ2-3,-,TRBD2,TGTGCCAGCAGCCAAGTTCCGGGACTAGCGGGACTGTTTGATACGCAGTATTTT,CASSQVPGLAGLFDTQYF
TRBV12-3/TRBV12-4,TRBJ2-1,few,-,TGTGCCAGCAAATCGACGGGGCCGAATGAGCAGTTCTTC,CASKSTGPNEQFF
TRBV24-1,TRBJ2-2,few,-,TGTGCCACCAGTGACCCGGACAGAAACACCGGGGAGCTGTTTTTT,CATSDPDRNTGELFF
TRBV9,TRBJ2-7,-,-,TGTGCCAGCAGCGCAGGGACAATAGGGCGCGAGCAGTACTTC,CASSAGTIGREQYF
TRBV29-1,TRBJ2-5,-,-,TGCAGCGTTGAAGATCTGTACTCCACGACCCAAGAGACCCAGTACTTC,CSVEDLYSTTQETQYF
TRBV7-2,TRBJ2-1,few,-,TGTGCCAGCAGCTCCAGCATCTACAATGAGCAGTTCTTC,CASSSSIYNEQFF
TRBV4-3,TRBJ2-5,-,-,TGCGCCAGCAGCACAGGAGAGACCCAGTACTTC,CASSTGETQYF
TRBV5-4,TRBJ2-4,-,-,TGTGCCAGCAGCTTGCAACATCGAACTCAAAACATTCAGTACTTC,CASSLQHRTQNIQYF
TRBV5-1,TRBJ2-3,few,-,TGCGCCAGCACTCCCTTTAGCACAGATACGCAGTATTTT,CASTPFSTDTQYF
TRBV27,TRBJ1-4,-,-,TGTGCCAGCAGTTTTTCCGGGGGTGAAAAACTGTTTTTT,CASSFSGGEKLFF
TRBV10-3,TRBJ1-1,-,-,TGTGCCATCAGTGAGTCGCAGGCATCGGTCACTGAAGCTTTCTTT,CAISESQASVTEAFF
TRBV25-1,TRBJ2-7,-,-,TGTGCCAGCAGTGACGGGGATCTACGGTCCTACGAGCAGTACTTC,CASSDGDLRSYEQYF
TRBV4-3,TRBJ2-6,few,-,TGCGCCAGCAGCGTAGGGTCCCACTCTGGGGCCAACGTCCTGACTTTC,CASSVGSHSGANVLTF
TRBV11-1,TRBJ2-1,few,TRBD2,TGTGCCAGCACCCCCGGGACTAGGGGTGAGCAGTTCTTC,CASTPGTRGEQFF
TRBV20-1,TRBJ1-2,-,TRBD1,TGCAGTGCTAGAGATTGGACAGGTACTAACTATGGCTACACCTTC,CSARDWTGTNYGYTF
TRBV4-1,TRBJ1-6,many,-,TGCGCCAGCAGCCAAGATTTGGGCCAGAATTCACCCCTCCACTTT,CASSQDLGQNSPLHF